The T cell receptor beta chain described here comes from a study of cytomegalovirus exposure and HLA in healthy donors. Study-wide background: Genetic ancestry analysis placed over 75% of the 398 donors that were genotyped in the Caucasian-associated cluster. Whole-study results and caveats: A link between a missense DCLRE1C variant and TCR beta V- and J-gene trimming emerged from a later analysis. Per published reports, the classifier diagnosed cytomegalovirus status with high specificity and sensitivity.

Turning to this clone: Its antigen is still unknown.

The CDR3 extends over 14 amino acids. The germline CDR1 and CDR2 sequences are MNHEY and SVGAGI. V lost 2 bases to trimming and J lost 4 bases; unmatched junction nucleotides: 1. The PCR ran on 60 Vbeta and 13 Jbeta primers. Some clones are missing from TCRdb's copy, which holds only in-frame ones; the method was immunoSEQ multiplex PCR. The sample includes some 140,000 clones, about 74% of them seen just once. The sample comprised PBMCs. The J gene is TRBJ1-1, the V gene TRBV6-5; 10 bases align to TRBD1. The receptor was derived from a man aged 35 to 55 in good health and CMV-seronegative. CDR3 amino acids: CASSYGDRGTEAFF. CDR3 coding DNA: TGTGCCAGCAGTTACGGGGACAGGGGCACTGAAGCTTTCTTT.